The present T cell receptor (beta chain) was sequenced within a study of T cell responses to AZD1222 COVID-19 vaccine. Findings and limits, study-wide: Females made up more of the donors, who were largely white British, and clonal diversity may have come out too low. At study baseline, merely roughly 6 AZD1222 recipients were seropositive. Increased Spike-specific TCR breadth and depth were observed after two AZD1222 doses.

With 6 bases removed from V and 6 bases from J, the gap between germline ends came to 13 bases. Germline assignment: CDR1 SGHNT and CDR2 YYREEE (reference sequence). The CDR3 length is 13 residues. With regard to this clone: The antigen is unknown.

Assay used: immunoSEQ multiplex PCR; TCRdb lists only in-frame clones, some missing. The sample records roughly 120,000 clones, roughly 91% being singletons. Some second doses came at about 4 weeks and others at about 12 weeks; these were pooled. The sequenced sample was peripheral blood, obtained 28 days after the second AZD1222 dose. This clonotype was obtained from an adult who received the AZD1222 COVID-19 vaccine. This chain links TRBV5-4 with TRBJ2-4; the D gene could be TRBD1 or TRBD2 (5 bases each). The CDR3 loop is CASTEGTGNIQYF. The CDR3 DNA sequence: TGTGCCAGCACCGAAGGGACGGGAAACATTCAGTACTTC.